This paragraph covers one TCR delta chain sequence. TCRdb pairs this DNA with a much larger clone's protein that differs at residue 12, likely a read error; the protein shown was translated from the DNA. Vgamma9/Vdelta2+ and Vdelta2-negative gammadelta T cells were flow-sorted from PBMC for bulk sequencing. TCRdb applied CATT to the multiplex PCR reads for clone calling. The sample records some 100,000 delta-chain clones, 1.4% to 1.5% being singletons. The data are from a study of γδ T cells in repeated Plasmodium falciparum infection. CDR3 length: 25 residues. The germline V gene has CDR1 TSWWSYY and CDR2 QGS. Trimming removed 2 bases from V and 0 bases from J; junction bases left unmatched: 22.

J is TRDJ3 and V is TRDV1, with 10 bases lining up with TRDD3. No J gene is reported in TCRdb; it was inferred here by comparing the DNA with germline. Sequencing was carried out using gamma-delta T cells from blood. The receptor's source is a pool of human donors (malaria-infected and uninfected, not separated). The CDR3 coding sequence is TGTGCTCTTGGGGAATTGGCTTCCTACGGTTACCGGGGGATACGCGTCTCCTGGGACACCCGACAGATGTTTTTC. This translates into CALGELASYGYRGIRVSWDTRQMFF.